A single sample is the source of the 11 T cell receptor beta chains below, sequenced in a study of blood T cell repertoires in COVID-19 (TCRdb year 2020). Library method: the immunoSEQ multiplex PCR assay. Sourced from immuneACCESS, this table was stored by TCRdb with only in-frame sequences that have V and J called. A share of the clones is absent; for the studies checked, an unresolved V gene accounts for under half, and the remainder has no known explanation. This sample has under 300,000 clones in its table, and around 84% of those were observed once. The ten biggest clones cover 5% to 7.5% of the sample. Input material: PBMCs or T cells enriched from blood (not recorded which). The receptors originated from a woman in her forties or fifties who had been exposed to COVID-19.

The CDR3 bases are TGTGCCAGCAGCTTAGCTAGCGGGGCCGCCTACGAGCAGTACTTC. It specifies CASSLASGAAYEQYF. V and J are TRBV11-2 and TRBJ2-7; 9 nucleotides match TRBD2. J lost 2 bases, V lost 1 base, and 3 bases had no gene match. This CDR3 has 15 amino acids. Germline CDR1 and CDR2: SGHAT and FQNNGV.

On this clone: Mismatch with germline at one junction end may stem from a read error. The rearrangement links TRBV5-5 to TRBJ2-1; D is ambiguous. Germline-derived CDR1 and CDR2 are SGHKS and YYEKEE (reference sequence). This CDR3 region has 13 residues. The CDR3 here is CASSPSPIEKKLF. CDR3 nucleotide sequence: TGTGCCAGCAGCCCAAGCCCCATTGAGAAAAAGCTCTTC.

For this clone: Other DNA sequences in this specimen translate into the identical CDR3. The V call is TRBV12-3 or TRBV12-4, the J call TRBJ1-1; D might be TRBD1 (5 bases). The CDR3 is 12 residues long. Trimming pared 3 bases from V and 5 bases from J, leaving 7 bases between. The CDR3, as DNA: TGTGCCAGCAGTTTTCCAGGGACTGAAGCTTTCTTT. Translation gives CASSFPGTEAFF.

This clone was seen once. This sequence joins TRBV6-5 and TRBJ2-7; 9 positions agree with TRBD1. Trimming removed 5 bases from V and 2 bases from J; junction bases left unmatched: 7. The CDR3 runs 15 residues. The germline V gene encodes CDR1 MNHEY and CDR2 SVGAGI. CDR3 bases: TGTGCCAGCAGTACTCCGGGACAGGGAACCTACGAGCAGTACTTC. This translates into CASSTPGQGTYEQYF.

This clone occurred once. The chain recombines TRBV5-4 with TRBJ2-5; the match to TRBD1 covers 8 bases. Losses at the gene ends were 4 bases for V and 5 bases for J; bases not matched to a gene: 7. CDR1 is SGHNT, CDR2 YYREEE, per germline (reference sequence). CDR3 size: 14 residues. The CDR3 protein is CASSGSTGVETQYF. CDR3 DNA: TGTGCCAGCAGCGGATCGACAGGGGTCGAGACCCAGTACTTC.

This clone was counted between two and nine times. The CDR3: CASADRERRKGHQPQHF. DNA of the CDR3: TGTGCCAGCGCGGACAGGGAAAGGCGAAAAGGCCATCAGCCCCAGCATTTT. This rearrangement joins TRBV27 to TRBJ1-5; TRBD1 agrees at 8 bases. Trimming removed 8 bases from V and 5 bases from J; junction bases left unmatched: 17. The CDR3 totals 17 residues. Germline V gene data show CDR1 as MNHEY and CDR2 as SMNVEV (reference sequence).

This clone has a handful of counts. This sequence joins TRBV7-3 and TRBJ2-3; possible D gene TRBD2, 7 bases. Germline V gene lookup returns CDR1 SGHTA and CDR2 FQGTGA. The CDR3 has 16 residues. Trimming shortened V by 4 bases and J by 4 bases, and 18 bases separated the two germline ends. In DNA, the CDR3 is TGTGCCAGCAGCTCTTTAGGGGGGGATTTAGCAGATACGCAGTATTTT. Translation: CASSSLGGDLADTQYF.

This clone was counted between two and nine times. The CDR3 protein is CASSLQTGGNSYNEQFF. CDR3 sequence (DNA): TGTGCCAGCAGCCTACAAACCGGGGGAAATTCCTACAATGAGCAGTTCTTC. The chain employs TRBV4-2 and TRBJ2-1; maybe TRBD2 (6 bases). Germline assignment: CDR1 LGHNA and CDR2 YNFKEQ. V lost 4 bases and J 1 base, leaving 17 bases between the germline ends. The CDR3 consists of 17 residues.

J is TRBJ2-2 and V is TRBV12-3 or TRBV12-4; D remains ambiguous. V was trimmed by 5 bases and J by 3 bases, leaving 4 bases between them. The CDR3 is made up of 12 amino acids. CDR3 DNA: TGTGCCAGCAGTCAATACACCGGGGAGCTGTTTTTT. This translates into CASSQYTGELFF.

This chain uses TRBV11-2 with TRBJ1-6; a possible D gene is TRBD1 (5 bases). V was cut by 0 bases and J by 10 bases, with 13 bases left in between. The CDR3 has 15 residues. CDR1 is SGHAT, CDR2 FQNNGV, per germline. In nucleotides, the CDR3 is TGTGCCAGCAGCTTAGATCCCCAGGGAGGATCACCCCTCCACTTT. Amino acids: CASSLDPQGGSPLHF.

J is TRBJ1-1 and V is TRBV7-9; 7 nucleotides match TRBD1. The V and J ends lost 2 bases and 4 bases, in that order; junction bases with no gene match: 4. Per the germline V gene, CDR1 is SEHNR and CDR2 is FQNEAQ (reference sequence). The CDR3 consists of 14 residues. The CDR3: CASSLSGGRTEAFF. The CDR3, as DNA: TGTGCCAGCAGCTTATCAGGGGGACGCACTGAAGCTTTCTTT.